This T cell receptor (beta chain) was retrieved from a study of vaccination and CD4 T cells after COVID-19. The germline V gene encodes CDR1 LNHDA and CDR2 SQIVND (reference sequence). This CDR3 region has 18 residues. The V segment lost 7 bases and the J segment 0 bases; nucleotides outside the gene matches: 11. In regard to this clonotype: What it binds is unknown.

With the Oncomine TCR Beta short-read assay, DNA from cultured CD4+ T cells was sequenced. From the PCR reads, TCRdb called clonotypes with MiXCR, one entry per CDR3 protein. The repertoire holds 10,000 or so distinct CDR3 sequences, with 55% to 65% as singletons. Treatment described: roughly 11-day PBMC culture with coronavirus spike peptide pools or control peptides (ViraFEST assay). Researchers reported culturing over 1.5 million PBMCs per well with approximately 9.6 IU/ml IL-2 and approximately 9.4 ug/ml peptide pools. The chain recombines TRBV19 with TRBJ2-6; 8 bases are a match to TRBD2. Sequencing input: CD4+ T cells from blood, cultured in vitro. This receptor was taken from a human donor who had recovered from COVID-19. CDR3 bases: TGTGCCAGTATTCCCACAGCGGGAGCCCTCTCTGGGGCCAACGTCCTGACTTTC. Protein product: CASIPTAGALSGANVLTF.